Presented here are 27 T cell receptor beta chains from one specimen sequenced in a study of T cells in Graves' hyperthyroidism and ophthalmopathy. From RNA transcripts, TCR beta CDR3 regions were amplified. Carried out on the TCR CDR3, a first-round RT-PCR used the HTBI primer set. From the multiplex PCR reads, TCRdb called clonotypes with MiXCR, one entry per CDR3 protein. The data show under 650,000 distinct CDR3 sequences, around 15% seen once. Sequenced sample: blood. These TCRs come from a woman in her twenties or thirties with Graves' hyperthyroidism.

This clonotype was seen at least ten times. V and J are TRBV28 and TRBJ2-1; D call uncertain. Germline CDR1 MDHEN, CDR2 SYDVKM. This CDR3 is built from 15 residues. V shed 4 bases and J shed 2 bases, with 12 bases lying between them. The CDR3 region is CASSSAYLTYNEQFF. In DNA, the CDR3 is TGTGCCAGCAGTTCAGCGTACCTCACCTACAATGAGCAGTTCTTC. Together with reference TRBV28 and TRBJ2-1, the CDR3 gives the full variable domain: DVKVTQSSRYLVKRTGEKVFLECVQDMDHENMFWYRQDPGLGLRLIYFSYDVKMKEKGDIPEGYSVSREKKERFSLILESASTNQTSMYLCASSSAYLTYNEQFFGPGTRLTVL.

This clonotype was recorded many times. CDR3 nucleotide sequence: TGTGCCAGCAGCTTATCAGGGGGGAGGAATGAGCAGTTCTTC. Translated, it gives CASSLSGGRNEQFF. The chain uses TRBV7-3 and TRBJ2-1; D perhaps matches TRBD1 (7 bases). CDR3 length: 14 residues. Germline lookup yields CDR1 SGHTA and CDR2 FQGTGA. V was shortened by 2 bases and J by 7 bases, with 12 bases between the two germline ends.

The CDR3, as DNA: TGTGCCAGCAGTGAAGCGGACAGCCATTCACCCCTCCACTTT. Amino acids: CASSEADSHSPLHF. The chain has TRBV2 and TRBJ1-6; TRBD1 might be the D (6 bases). V lost 0 bases and J 8 bases, leaving 8 bases between the germline ends. The germline V gene encodes CDR1 SNHLY and CDR2 FYNNEI. This CDR3 region has 14 residues.

Here the CDR3 DNA reads TGTGCCACCTCTCCAGGAGTCTACAATGAGCAGTTCTTC. Translated: CATSPGVYNEQFF. V and J are TRBV19 and TRBJ2-1; D call uncertain. Germline lookup yields CDR1 LNHDA and CDR2 SQIVND (reference sequence). The length of the CDR3 is 13 residues. The V gene lost 10 bases and the J gene lost 3 bases, with 13 bases spanning the gap.

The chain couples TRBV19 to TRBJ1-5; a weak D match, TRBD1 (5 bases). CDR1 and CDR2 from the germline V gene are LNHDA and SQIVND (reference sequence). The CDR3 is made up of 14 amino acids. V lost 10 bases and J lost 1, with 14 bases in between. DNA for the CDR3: TGTGCCACCCGAATCCGACAGAGCAATCAGCCCCAGCATTTT. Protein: CATRIRQSNQPQHF.

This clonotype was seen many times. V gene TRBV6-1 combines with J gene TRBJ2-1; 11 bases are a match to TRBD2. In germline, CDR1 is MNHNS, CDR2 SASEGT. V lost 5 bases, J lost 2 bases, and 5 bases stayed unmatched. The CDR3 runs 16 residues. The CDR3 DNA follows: TGTGCCAGCAGTCGAGGGACTAGCGGAACCTACAATGAGCAGTTCTTC. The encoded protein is CASSRGTSGTYNEQFF.

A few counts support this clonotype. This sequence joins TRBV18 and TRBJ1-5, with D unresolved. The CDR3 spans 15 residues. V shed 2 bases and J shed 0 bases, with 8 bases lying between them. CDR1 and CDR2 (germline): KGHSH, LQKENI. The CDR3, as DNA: TGTGCCAGCTCACCAAAGGGAGATAGCAATCAGCCCCAGCATTTT. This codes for CASSPKGDSNQPQHF.

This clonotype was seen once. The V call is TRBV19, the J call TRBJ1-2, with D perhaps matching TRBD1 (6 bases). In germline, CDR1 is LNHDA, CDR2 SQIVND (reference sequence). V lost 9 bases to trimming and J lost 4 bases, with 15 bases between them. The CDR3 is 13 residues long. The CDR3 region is CASAPGTLYGYTF. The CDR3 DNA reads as TGTGCCAGCGCCCCCGGGACACTCTATGGCTACACCTTC.

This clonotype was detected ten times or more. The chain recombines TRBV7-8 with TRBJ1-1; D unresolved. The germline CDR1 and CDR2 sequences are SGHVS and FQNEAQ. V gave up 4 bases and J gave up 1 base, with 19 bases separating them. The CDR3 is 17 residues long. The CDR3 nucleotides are TGTGCCAGCAGCTCCGGAAGGGCGACGGCCCCGAACACTGAAGCTTTCTTT. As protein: CASSSGRATAPNTEAFF.

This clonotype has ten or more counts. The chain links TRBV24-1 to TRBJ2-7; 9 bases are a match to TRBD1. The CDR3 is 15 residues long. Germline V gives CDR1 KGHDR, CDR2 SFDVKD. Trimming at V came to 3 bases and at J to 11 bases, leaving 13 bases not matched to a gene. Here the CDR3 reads CATSDPGQGIGEEYF. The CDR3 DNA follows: TGTGCCACCAGTGATCCGGGACAGGGTATTGGGGAGGAGTACTTC.

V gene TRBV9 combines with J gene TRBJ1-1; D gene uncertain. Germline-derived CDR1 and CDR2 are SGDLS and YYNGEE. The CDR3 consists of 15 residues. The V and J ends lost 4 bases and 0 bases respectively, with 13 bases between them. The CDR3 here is CASSWTVVVNTEAFF. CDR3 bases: TGTGCCAGCAGCTGGACTGTGGTTGTGAACACTGAAGCTTTCTTT.

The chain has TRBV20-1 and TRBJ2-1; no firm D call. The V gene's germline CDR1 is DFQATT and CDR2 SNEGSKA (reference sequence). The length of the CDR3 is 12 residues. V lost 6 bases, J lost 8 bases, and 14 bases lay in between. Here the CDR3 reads CSAPLERYEQFF. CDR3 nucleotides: TGCAGTGCCCCCCTGGAAAGGTATGAGCAGTTCTTC.

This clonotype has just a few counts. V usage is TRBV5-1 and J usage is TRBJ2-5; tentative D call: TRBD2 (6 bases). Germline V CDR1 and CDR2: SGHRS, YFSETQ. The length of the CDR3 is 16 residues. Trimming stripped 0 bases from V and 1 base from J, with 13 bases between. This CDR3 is CASSLESGLLQETQYF. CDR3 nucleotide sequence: TGCGCCAGCAGCTTGGAGTCGGGACTCCTCCAAGAGACCCAGTACTTC.

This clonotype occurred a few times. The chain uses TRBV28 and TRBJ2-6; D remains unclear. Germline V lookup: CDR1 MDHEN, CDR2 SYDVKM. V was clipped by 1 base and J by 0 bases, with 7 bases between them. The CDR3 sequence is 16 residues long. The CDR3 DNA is TGTGCCAGCAGTTTATTGAGAGCCTCTGGGGCCAACGTCCTGACTTTC. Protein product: CASSLLRASGANVLTF.

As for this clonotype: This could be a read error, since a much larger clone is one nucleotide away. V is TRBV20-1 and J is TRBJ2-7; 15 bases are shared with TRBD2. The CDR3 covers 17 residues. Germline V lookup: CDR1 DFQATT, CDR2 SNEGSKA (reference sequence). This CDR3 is CSARDLRTSGRAYERYF. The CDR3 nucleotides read TGCAGTGCTAGAGATCTTAGGACTAGCGGGAGGGCCTACGAGCGGTACTTC.

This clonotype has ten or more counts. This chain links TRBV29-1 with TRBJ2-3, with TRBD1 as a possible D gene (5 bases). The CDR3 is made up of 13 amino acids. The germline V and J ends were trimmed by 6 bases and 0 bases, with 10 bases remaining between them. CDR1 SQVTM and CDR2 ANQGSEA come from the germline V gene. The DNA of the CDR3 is TGCAGCGTCTCACAGGCCAGCACAGATACGCAGTATTTT. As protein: CSVSQASTDTQYF.

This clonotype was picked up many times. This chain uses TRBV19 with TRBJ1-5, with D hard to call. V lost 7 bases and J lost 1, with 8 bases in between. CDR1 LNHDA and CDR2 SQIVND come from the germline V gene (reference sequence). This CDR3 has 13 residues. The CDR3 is CASIPGSNQPQHF. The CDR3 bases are TGTGCCAGTATACCAGGAAGCAATCAGCCCCAGCATTTT.

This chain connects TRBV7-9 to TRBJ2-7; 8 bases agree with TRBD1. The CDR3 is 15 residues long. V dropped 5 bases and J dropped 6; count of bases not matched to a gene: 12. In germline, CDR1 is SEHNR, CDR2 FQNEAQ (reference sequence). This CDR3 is CASSPRQGFRREQYF. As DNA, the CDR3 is TGTGCCAGCAGCCCCCGACAGGGGTTTAGACGCGAGCAGTACTTC.

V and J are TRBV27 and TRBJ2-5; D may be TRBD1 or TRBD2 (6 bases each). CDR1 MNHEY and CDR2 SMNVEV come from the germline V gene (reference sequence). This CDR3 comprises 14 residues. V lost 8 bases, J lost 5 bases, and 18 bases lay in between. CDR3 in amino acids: CASRTGRSVETQYF. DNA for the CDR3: TGTGCCAGCCGAACAGGGAGGTCGGTGGAGACCCAGTACTTC.

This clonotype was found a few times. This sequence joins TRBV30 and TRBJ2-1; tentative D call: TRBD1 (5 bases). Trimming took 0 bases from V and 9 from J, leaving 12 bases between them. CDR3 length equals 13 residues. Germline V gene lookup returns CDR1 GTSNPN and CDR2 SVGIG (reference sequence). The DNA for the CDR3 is TGTGCCTGGAGTGTAAGGGGCACAAGTGAGCAGTTCTTC. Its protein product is CAWSVRGTSEQFF.

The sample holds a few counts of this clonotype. The CDR3 sequence: CASSLLPGRETQYF. Written as DNA, the CDR3 is TGTGCCAGCAGCTTATTGCCAGGGCGGGAGACCCAGTACTTC. The rearrangement joins TRBV7-2 to TRBJ2-5; tentative D call: TRBD1 (5 bases). Looked up from germline, CDR1 is SGHTA and CDR2 is FQGNSA. The CDR3 runs 14 residues. Trimming pared 2 bases from V and 5 bases from J, leaving 12 bases between.

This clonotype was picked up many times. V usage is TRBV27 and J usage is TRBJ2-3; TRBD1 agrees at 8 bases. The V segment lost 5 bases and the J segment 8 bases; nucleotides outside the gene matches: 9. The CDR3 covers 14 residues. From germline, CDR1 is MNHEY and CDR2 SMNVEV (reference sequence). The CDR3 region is CASSPDQGARTQYF. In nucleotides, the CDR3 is TGTGCCAGCAGTCCCGACCAGGGGGCACGTACGCAGTATTTT.

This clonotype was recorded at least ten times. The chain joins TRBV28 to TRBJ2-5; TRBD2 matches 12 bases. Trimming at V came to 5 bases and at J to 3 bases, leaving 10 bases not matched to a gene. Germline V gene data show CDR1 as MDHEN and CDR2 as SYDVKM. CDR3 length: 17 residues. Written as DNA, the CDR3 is TGTGCCAGCAGTCTTTTAGGACTAGCGGGAATGAAAGAGACCCAGTACTTC. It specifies CASSLLGLAGMKETQYF.

CDR3 nucleotides: TGTGCCAGTAGTAGAAAGGGAGCTGAAGCTTTCTTT. Its translation: CASSRKGAEAFF. The chain carries TRBV19 and TRBJ1-1; unclear D gene. V dropped 4 bases and J dropped 6 bases, with 9 bases sitting between them. The CDR3 contains 12 residues. Germline values: CDR1 LNHDA, CDR2 SQIVND (reference sequence). The variable domain in full, completed from reference TRBV19 and TRBJ1-1, reads DGGITQSPKYLFRKEGQNVTLSCEQNLNHDAMYWYRQDPGQGLRLIYYSQIVNDFQKGDIAEGYSVSREKKESFPLTVTSAQKNPTAFYLCASSRKGAEAFFGQGTRLTVV.

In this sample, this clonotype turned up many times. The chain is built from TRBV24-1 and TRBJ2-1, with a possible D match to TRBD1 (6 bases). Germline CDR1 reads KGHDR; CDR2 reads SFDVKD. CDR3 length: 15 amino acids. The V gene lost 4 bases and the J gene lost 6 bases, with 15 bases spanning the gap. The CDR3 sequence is CATSDPDLGGNEQFF. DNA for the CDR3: TGTGCCACCAGTGACCCGGACCTAGGGGGCAATGAGCAGTTCTTC.

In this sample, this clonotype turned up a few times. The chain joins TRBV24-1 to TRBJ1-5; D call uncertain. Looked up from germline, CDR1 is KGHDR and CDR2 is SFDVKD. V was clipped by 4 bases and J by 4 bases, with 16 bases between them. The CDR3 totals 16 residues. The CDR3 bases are TGTGCCACCAGTGACCCCAAAACGCAGGAAAATCAGCCCCAGCATTTT. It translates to CATSDPKTQENQPQHF.

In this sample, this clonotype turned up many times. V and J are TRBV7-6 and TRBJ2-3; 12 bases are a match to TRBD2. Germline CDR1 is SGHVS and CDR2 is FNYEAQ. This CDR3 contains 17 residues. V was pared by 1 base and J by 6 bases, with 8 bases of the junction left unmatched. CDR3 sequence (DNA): TGTGCCAGCAGCTTAGTGCTAGCGGGAGGGCCCGGGGATACGCAGTATTTT. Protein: CASSLVLAGGPGDTQYF.